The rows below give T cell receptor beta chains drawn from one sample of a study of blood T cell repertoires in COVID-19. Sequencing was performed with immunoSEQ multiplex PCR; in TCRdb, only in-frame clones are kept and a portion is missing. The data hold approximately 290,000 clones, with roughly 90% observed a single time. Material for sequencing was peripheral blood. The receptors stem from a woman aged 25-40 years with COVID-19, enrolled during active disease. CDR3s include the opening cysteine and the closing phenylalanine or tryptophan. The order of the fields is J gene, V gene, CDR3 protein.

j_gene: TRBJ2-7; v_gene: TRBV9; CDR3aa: CASSPSRGSGNYEQYF
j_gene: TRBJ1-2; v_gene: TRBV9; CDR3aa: CASSANAGSGYTF
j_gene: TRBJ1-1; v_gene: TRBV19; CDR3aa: CASSNQGTEAFF
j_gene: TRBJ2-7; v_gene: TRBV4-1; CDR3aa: CASSQDVGRELKYF
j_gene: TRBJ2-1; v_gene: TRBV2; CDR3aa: CASRRALGAHTYNEQFF
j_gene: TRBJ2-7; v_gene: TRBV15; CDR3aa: CATSPMAGSREQYF
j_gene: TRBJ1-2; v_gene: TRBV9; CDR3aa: CASSVGDMNYGYTF
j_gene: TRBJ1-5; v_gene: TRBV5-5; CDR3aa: CASSLQDQPQHF
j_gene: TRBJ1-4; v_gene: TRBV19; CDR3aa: CASSIPGGGPNEKLFF
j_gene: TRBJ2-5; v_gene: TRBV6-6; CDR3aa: CASSRRDRGLLKEKETQYF
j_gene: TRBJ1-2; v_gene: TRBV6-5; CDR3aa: CASSYEGGSGYTF
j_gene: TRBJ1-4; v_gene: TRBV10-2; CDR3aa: CASSERGQEWEKLFF
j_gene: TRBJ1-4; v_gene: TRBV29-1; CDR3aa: CSVVETGLNEKLFF
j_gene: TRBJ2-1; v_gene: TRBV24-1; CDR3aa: CATPKAVPYNEQFF
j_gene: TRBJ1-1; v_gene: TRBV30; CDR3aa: CAWSVSGADTEAFF
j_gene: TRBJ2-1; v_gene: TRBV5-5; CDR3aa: CASSPSGGYNEQFF
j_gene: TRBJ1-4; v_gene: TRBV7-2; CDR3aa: CASSRDRGNEKLFF
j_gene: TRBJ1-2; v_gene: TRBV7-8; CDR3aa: CASSLGDRERGGYTF
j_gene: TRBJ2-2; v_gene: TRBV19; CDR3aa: CASIGQGVSNTGELFF
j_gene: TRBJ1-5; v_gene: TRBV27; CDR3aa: CASKKTGRNQPQHF
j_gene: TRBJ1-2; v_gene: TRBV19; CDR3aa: CASSIGGAYGYTF
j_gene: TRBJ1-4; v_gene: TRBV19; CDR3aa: CASTRVLNEKLFF
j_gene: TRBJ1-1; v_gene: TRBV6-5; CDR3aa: CASSWEVNTEAFF
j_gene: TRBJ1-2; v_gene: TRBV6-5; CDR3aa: CASSSWTGIENGYTF
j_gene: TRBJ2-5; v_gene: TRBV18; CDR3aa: CASSARLAGGETQYF
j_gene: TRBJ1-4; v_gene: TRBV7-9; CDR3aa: CASRLTGLGEKLFF
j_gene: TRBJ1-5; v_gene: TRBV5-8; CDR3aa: CASSFQGPQHF
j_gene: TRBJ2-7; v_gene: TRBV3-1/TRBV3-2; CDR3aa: CASSPTRVGDFRQYF
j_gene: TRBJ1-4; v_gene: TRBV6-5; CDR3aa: CASRGGASEKLFF
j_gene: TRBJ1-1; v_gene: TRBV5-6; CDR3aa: CASSLGGAGEAFF
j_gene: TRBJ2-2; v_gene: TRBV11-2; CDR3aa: CASSDSTGGTGELFF
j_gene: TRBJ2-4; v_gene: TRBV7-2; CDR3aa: CASSLSTVNIQYF
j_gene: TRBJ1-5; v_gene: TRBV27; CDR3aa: CASSLGGVGQPQHF
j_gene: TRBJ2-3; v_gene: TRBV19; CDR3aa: CASSPAGDRTDTQYF
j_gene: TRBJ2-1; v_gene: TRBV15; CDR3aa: CATAGGGIDNEQFF
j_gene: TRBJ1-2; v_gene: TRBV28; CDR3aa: CASSSNSGQTNYGYTF
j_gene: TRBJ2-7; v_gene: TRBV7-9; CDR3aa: CASSWGGGSYEQYF
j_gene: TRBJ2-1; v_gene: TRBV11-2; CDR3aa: CASSQYNEQFF
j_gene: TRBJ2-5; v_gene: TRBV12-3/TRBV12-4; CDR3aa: CASSLGAGGYF
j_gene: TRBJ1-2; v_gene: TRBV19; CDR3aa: CASSLTGTGYGYTF
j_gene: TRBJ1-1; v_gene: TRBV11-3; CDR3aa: CASSPTGADTEAFF
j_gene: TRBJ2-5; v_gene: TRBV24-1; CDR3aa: CATSDQSPGEQETQYF
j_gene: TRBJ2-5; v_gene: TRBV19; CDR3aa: CASSSQGPKYF
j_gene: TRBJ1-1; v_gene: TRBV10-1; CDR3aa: CASSEGGFTEAFF